Listed below are T cell receptor beta chains from one sample, sequenced in a study of T-cell reconstitution after alpha-beta-depleted transplantation in children. TCRdb reanalysed the PCR reads using MiXCR and keeps one entry per CDR3 protein. Altogether about 230,000 distinct CDR3 sequences are present, about 11% being singletons, with the ten largest covering 2.6%. The source material was PBMCs from the stem cell graft donor, sampled from the stem cell graft. The source of these receptors is a human donor who donated a stem cell graft to a child with acute lymphoblastic leukemia. The CDR3 runs from the conserved cysteine through the conserved F or W. The D gene is left open where the match is weak. Size is stated for part of the rows, as once, few or many counts, or as a class when the clone is expanded.

TRBD2	many	TRBV10-3	TRBJ2-1	CAIRGTSGIGDEQFF	TGTGCCATCAGAGGGACTAGCGGAATCGGAGATGAGCAGTTCTTC
TRBD2	many	TRBV7-9	TRBJ2-5	CASSQGLAGGLETQYF	TGTGCCAGCAGCCAAGGACTAGCGGGAGGGTTGGAGACCCAGTACTTC
.	.	TRBV24-1	TRBJ2-1	CATSDSPGLRDNEQFF	TGTGCCACCAGTGACTCCCCGGGACTTCGTGACAATGAGCAGTTCTTC
.	few	TRBV30	TRBJ1-2	CAWSVGLNHPYGYTF	TGTGCCTGGAGTGTCGGGCTCAATCATCCCTATGGCTACACCTTC
.	many	TRBV7-2	TRBJ2-7	CASSLGLKSYEQYF	TGTGCCAGCAGCTTAGGACTGAAGTCCTACGAGCAGTACTTC
TRBD1	few	TRBV30	TRBJ1-4	CAWSVDRDEKLFF	TGTGCCTGGAGTGTGGACAGGGACGAAAAACTGTTTTTT
.	many	TRBV28	TRBJ1-2	CASSSGYGYTF	TGTGCCAGCAGTTCGGGGTATGGCTACACCTTC
TRBD2	many	TRBV20-1	TRBJ2-5	CSAKTGGALETQYF	TGCAGTGCCAAAACCGGGGGGGCTCTGGAGACCCAGTACTTC
TRBD1	many	TRBV5-1	TRBJ2-2	CASSFGDRTTGELFF	TGCGCCAGCAGCTTCGGGGACAGGACCACCGGGGAGCTGTTTTTT
TRBD1	many	TRBV6-5	TRBJ2-1	CASVSTGDRGSYNEQFF	TGTGCCAGCGTCTCGACAGGGGACCGCGGCTCCTACAATGAGCAGTTCTTC
.	few	TRBV27	TRBJ2-1	CASSLRLPSYNEQFF	TGTGCCAGCAGTTTAAGGCTACCCTCTTACAATGAGCAGTTCTTC
TRBD2	many	TRBV29-1	TRBJ2-2	CSVQSGGRNTGELFF	TGCAGCGTTCAAAGCGGGGGCCGGAACACCGGGGAGCTGTTTTTT
TRBD1	many	TRBV6-5	TRBJ2-5	CASSYSISGTGAPQYF	TGTGCCAGCAGTTACTCTATTTCCGGGACAGGGGCCCCCCAGTACTTC
TRBD1	many	TRBV7-9	TRBJ2-7	CASSNPGQGEYEQYF	TGTGCCAGCAGCAATCCGGGACAGGGGGAGTACGAGCAGTACTTC
.	many	TRBV4-3	TRBJ1-6	CASSQDIDRGISPLHF	TGCGCCAGCAGCCAAGATATCGACCGGGGAATTTCACCCCTCCACTTT
TRBD2	.	TRBV5-1	TRBJ2-3	CASSDPGGGIADTQYF	TGCGCCAGCAGCGACCCGGGGGGGGGCATCGCAGATACGCAGTATTTT
.	many	TRBV11-3	TRBJ1-6	CASSQVPDSHAYNSPLHF	TGTGCCAGCAGCCAAGTGCCGGACAGCCATGCCTATAATTCACCCCTCCACTTT
.	many	TRBV13	TRBJ2-7	CASSWGYEQYF	TGTGCCAGCAGCTGGGGCTACGAGCAGTACTTC
TRBD1	many	TRBV6-5	TRBJ2-2	CASSWGQGTGELFF	TGTGCCAGCAGTTGGGGACAGGGGACCGGGGAGCTGTTTTTT
.	many	TRBV20-1	TRBJ2-3	CSARISIGDTQYF	TGCAGTGCTAGAATTAGTATCGGAGATACGCAGTATTTT
TRBD1	many	TRBV7-9	TRBJ1-5	CASSQATGGGQPQHF	TGTGCCAGCAGCCAGGCAACAGGGGGCGGTCAGCCCCAGCATTTT
TRBD1	many	TRBV29-1	TRBJ2-1	CSVEGDRSNEQFF	TGCAGCGTTGAAGGGGACAGAAGCAATGAGCAGTTCTTC
TRBD2	many	TRBV19	TRBJ2-1	CASSREGSYNEQFF	TGTGCCAGTTCCCGGGAGGGTTCCTACAATGAGCAGTTCTTC
.	many	TRBV5-1	TRBJ1-5	CASSLLPQGEGIQPQHF	TGCGCCAGCAGCTTGTTACCGCAGGGCGAAGGTATTCAGCCCCAGCATTTT
TRBD2	.	TRBV20-1	TRBJ2-7	CSARGAGGRTLYDQYF	TGCAGTGCTAGGGGAGCGGGGGGCCGTACCCTCTACGACCAGTACTTC
.	many	TRBV29-1	TRBJ1-4	CSVQIPYTGEKLFF	TGCAGCGTCCAAATACCCTACACGGGGGAAAAACTGTTTTTT
TRBD1	many	TRBV20-1	TRBJ1-4	CSARAQGREKLFF	TGCAGTGCTAGAGCACAGGGGAGAGAAAAACTGTTTTTT
.	few	TRBV19	TRBJ1-2	CASRFGGYTF	TGTGCCAGTAGGTTTGGCGGCTACACCTTC
TRBD2	few	TRBV6-1	TRBJ2-1	CAISQAGGLGGYNEQFF	TGTGCCATCAGTCAAGCGGGAGGGCTGGGGGGCTACAATGAGCAGTTCTTC
.	.	TRBV2	TRBJ2-3	CASSTLSGVFLTDTQYF	TGTGCCAGCAGTACGCTGTCGGGAGTTTTCCTTACAGATACGCAGTATTTT
.	many	TRBV5-5	TRBJ2-3	CASSHPGGDTQYF	TGTGCCAGCAGCCACCCTGGGGGGGATACGCAGTATTTT
TRBD2	many	TRBV28	TRBJ2-7	CASSSLAGEAYEQYF	TGTGCCAGCAGCTCGCTAGCGGGAGAGGCCTACGAGCAGTACTTC
TRBD1	many	TRBV20-1	TRBJ1-6	CSARETGGPNSPLHF	TGCAGTGCTAGAGAGACAGGGGGCCCCAATTCACCCCTCCACTTT
.	many	TRBV12-3/TRBV12-4	TRBJ1-4	CASSSRRAANEKLFF	TGTGCCAGCTCGTCTAGAAGGGCGGCTAATGAAAAACTGTTTTTT
.	many	TRBV7-2	TRBJ1-2	CASSPPKGGHGYTF	TGTGCCAGCAGCCCCCCCAAGGGGGGTCACGGCTACACCTTC
TRBD2	many	TRBV5-1	TRBJ2-7	CASSRGSGGRAHEQYF	TGCGCCAGCAGCCGAGGGTCTGGCGGGAGGGCCCACGAGCAGTACTTC